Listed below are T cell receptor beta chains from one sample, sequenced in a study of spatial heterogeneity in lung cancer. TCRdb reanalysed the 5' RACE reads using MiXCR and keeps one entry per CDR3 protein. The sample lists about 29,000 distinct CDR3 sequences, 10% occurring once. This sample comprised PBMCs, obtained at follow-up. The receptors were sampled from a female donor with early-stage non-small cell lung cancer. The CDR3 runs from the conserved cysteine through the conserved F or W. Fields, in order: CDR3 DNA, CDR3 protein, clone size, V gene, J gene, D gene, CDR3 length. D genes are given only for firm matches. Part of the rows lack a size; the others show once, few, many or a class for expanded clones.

CDR3 DNA: TGTGCCAGCAGTTACTCTCTTAACGGGGTGGGGACAGATACGCAGTATTTT
CDR3 protein: CASSYSLNGVGTDTQYF
clone size: many
V gene: TRBV6-5
J gene: TRBJ2-3
D gene: NA
CDR3 length: 17

CDR3 DNA: TGTGCCAGCAGGCGCTGGAGCAACGAGCAGTACTTC
CDR3 protein: CASRRWSNEQYF
clone size: many
V gene: TRBV6-2/TRBV6-3
J gene: TRBJ2-7
D gene: NA
CDR3 length: 12

CDR3 DNA: TGTGCCAGTAGTCTCACTAGCGGAAGAAACAATGAGCAGTTCTTC
CDR3 protein: CASSLTSGRNNEQFF
clone size: many
V gene: TRBV19
J gene: TRBJ2-1
D gene: TRBD2
CDR3 length: 15

CDR3 DNA: TGTGCCAGCAGCTCGGACCTAGCGGGAAATGAGCAGTTCTTC
CDR3 protein: CASSSDLAGNEQFF
clone size: many
V gene: TRBV7-2
J gene: TRBJ2-1
D gene: TRBD2
CDR3 length: 14

CDR3 DNA: TGCGCCAGCAGCTCGTTAGCGGGGGGAGCAGATACGCAGTATTTT
CDR3 protein: CASSSLAGGADTQYF
clone size: many
V gene: TRBV5-1
J gene: TRBJ2-3
D gene: TRBD2
CDR3 length: 15

CDR3 DNA: TGTGCCAGATTTGGGACCTACGAGCAGTACTTC
CDR3 protein: CARFGTYEQYF
clone size: NA
V gene: TRBV9
J gene: TRBJ2-7
D gene: NA
CDR3 length: 11

CDR3 DNA: TGTGCCAGCAGTTCCCTCCGGGACAGGGGAACCTATGGCTACACCTTC
CDR3 protein: CASSSLRDRGTYGYTF
clone size: many
V gene: TRBV6-5
J gene: TRBJ1-2
D gene: TRBD1
CDR3 length: 16

CDR3 DNA: TGTGCCAGTAGTCCCGGGACTAGCGGGGGCAAGCAGTTCTTC
CDR3 protein: CASSPGTSGGKQFF
clone size: medium-sized
V gene: TRBV19
J gene: TRBJ2-1
D gene: TRBD2
CDR3 length: 14

CDR3 DNA: TGCGCCAGCAGCTTGGTGATGGGGATTGGGGAAAAACTGTTTTTT
CDR3 protein: CASSLVMGIGEKLFF
clone size: many
V gene: TRBV5-1
J gene: TRBJ1-4
D gene: NA
CDR3 length: 15

CDR3 DNA: TGTGCCAGTAGTATCACTAGCGGGGGGCCAGATACGCAGTATTTT
CDR3 protein: CASSITSGGPDTQYF
clone size: many
V gene: TRBV19
J gene: TRBJ2-3
D gene: TRBD2
CDR3 length: 15

CDR3 DNA: TGTGCCAGCGGTACAGGAAAAGGTACTGAAGCTTTCTTT
CDR3 protein: CASGTGKGTEAFF
clone size: many
V gene: TRBV12-3/TRBV12-4
J gene: TRBJ1-1
D gene: NA
CDR3 length: 13

CDR3 DNA: TGTGCCAGCAGCTTTGACAGGGGGCTCGACGAGCAGTACTTC
CDR3 protein: CASSFDRGLDEQYF
clone size: many
V gene: TRBV7-2
J gene: TRBJ2-7
D gene: TRBD1
CDR3 length: 14

CDR3 DNA: TGTGCCAGCAGTTCCCAGGTGGGGGTTGATACTGAAGCTTTCTTT
CDR3 protein: CASSSQVGVDTEAFF
clone size: many
V gene: TRBV6-6
J gene: TRBJ1-1
D gene: NA
CDR3 length: 15

CDR3 DNA: TGTGCCAGCACCTTTGGGGGGGCCATGAACACTGAAGCTTTCTTT
CDR3 protein: CASTFGGAMNTEAFF
clone size: many
V gene: TRBV28
J gene: TRBJ1-1
D gene: NA
CDR3 length: 15

CDR3 DNA: TGTGCCAGCAAGGGTGGGCAGAATGGCTACACCTTC
CDR3 protein: CASKGGQNGYTF
clone size: many
V gene: TRBV7-2
J gene: TRBJ1-2
D gene: NA
CDR3 length: 12

CDR3 DNA: TGTGCCAGCAGTACCGGGCAAAACTACGAGCAGTACTTC
CDR3 protein: CASSTGQNYEQYF
clone size: NA
V gene: TRBV12-3/TRBV12-4
J gene: TRBJ2-7
D gene: NA
CDR3 length: 13

CDR3 DNA: TGTGCCAGCAGCCATGGACTAGAAAACTACGAGCAGTACTTC
CDR3 protein: CASSHGLENYEQYF
clone size: few
V gene: TRBV3-1
J gene: TRBJ2-7
D gene: TRBD2
CDR3 length: 14

CDR3 DNA: TGTGCCAGCAGTCTCCTACAGGGAGATACGCAGTATTTT
CDR3 protein: CASSLLQGDTQYF
clone size: NA
V gene: TRBV6-5
J gene: TRBJ2-3
D gene: NA
CDR3 length: 13

CDR3 DNA: TGTGCCAGCAGTATGGCCTTTGGGACAGGGGTTTCTGGGGCCAACGTCCTGACTTTC
CDR3 protein: CASSMAFGTGVSGANVLTF
clone size: NA
V gene: TRBV28
J gene: TRBJ2-6
D gene: TRBD1
CDR3 length: 19

CDR3 DNA: TGCAGTGCCCAGGACGGATTCCGGGACGCGGTCTACAATGAGCAGTTCTTC
CDR3 protein: CSAQDGFRDAVYNEQFF
clone size: many
V gene: TRBV20-1
J gene: TRBJ2-1
D gene: NA
CDR3 length: 17

CDR3 DNA: TGTGCCAGCAGCGTGGGGACTAGCGTTGGCGATGAGCAGTTCTTC
CDR3 protein: CASSVGTSVGDEQFF
clone size: many
V gene: TRBV9
J gene: TRBJ2-1
D gene: TRBD2
CDR3 length: 15

CDR3 DNA: TGTGCCAGCATGGGGGTAAGCTCCTACAATGAGCAGTTCTTC
CDR3 protein: CASMGVSSYNEQFF
clone size: many
V gene: TRBV6-2/TRBV6-3
J gene: TRBJ2-1
D gene: NA
CDR3 length: 14

CDR3 DNA: TGCAGTGCTAGCGGGCCCGGCACGGGTACGCAGTATTTT
CDR3 protein: CSASGPGTGTQYF
clone size: few
V gene: TRBV20-1
J gene: TRBJ2-3
D gene: NA
CDR3 length: 13

CDR3 DNA: TGTGCCAGCGGGACAGGGCAGGGCTATGGCTACACCTTC
CDR3 protein: CASGTGQGYGYTF
clone size: many
V gene: TRBV2
J gene: TRBJ1-2
D gene: TRBD1
CDR3 length: 13

CDR3 DNA: TGTGCCAGCAGCCCCCCCGGAGGCTACGAGCAGTACTTC
CDR3 protein: CASSPPGGYEQYF
clone size: NA
V gene: TRBV13
J gene: TRBJ2-7
D gene: NA
CDR3 length: 13

CDR3 DNA: TGTGCCAGCGTGGGGACATCTTTCTCTGAGCAGTTCTTC
CDR3 protein: CASVGTSFSEQFF
clone size: few
V gene: TRBV2
J gene: TRBJ2-1
D gene: NA
CDR3 length: 13

CDR3 DNA: TGCGCCAGCAGCTTGAAAGACTCCGGACCCTACGAGCAGTACTTC
CDR3 protein: CASSLKDSGPYEQYF
clone size: few
V gene: TRBV5-1
J gene: TRBJ2-7
D gene: NA
CDR3 length: 15

CDR3 DNA: TGTGCCAGTAGCCTCGCTCCCGGGACTAGCGGGTCATACACAGATACGCAGTATTTT
CDR3 protein: CASSLAPGTSGSYTDTQYF
clone size: many
V gene: TRBV19
J gene: TRBJ2-3
D gene: TRBD2
CDR3 length: 19

CDR3 DNA: TGTGCCAGCAGCCTCCCCCCGGGACAGGGGGCGCGTGAGACCCAGTACTTC
CDR3 protein: CASSLPPGQGARETQYF
clone size: many
V gene: TRBV7-6
J gene: TRBJ2-5
D gene: TRBD1
CDR3 length: 17

CDR3 DNA: TGTGCCAGCAGTTTGACTCGGGTGTTAGCCAAAAACATTCAGTACTTC
CDR3 protein: CASSLTRVLAKNIQYF
clone size: many
V gene: TRBV27
J gene: TRBJ2-4
D gene: NA
CDR3 length: 16

CDR3 DNA: TGTGCCAGCTCACTAGGGAGCCAAGAGACCCAGTACTTC
CDR3 protein: CASSLGSQETQYF
clone size: NA
V gene: TRBV18
J gene: TRBJ2-5
D gene: NA
CDR3 length: 13

CDR3 DNA: TGTGCCAGCAGCTTAAATCGGGGGACTGAAGCTTTCTTT
CDR3 protein: CASSLNRGTEAFF
clone size: NA
V gene: TRBV7-3
J gene: TRBJ1-1
D gene: NA
CDR3 length: 13

CDR3 DNA: TGTGCCAGCAGCTTAGCATACACAGATACGCAGTATTTT
CDR3 protein: CASSLAYTDTQYF
clone size: few
V gene: TRBV7-2
J gene: TRBJ2-3
D gene: NA
CDR3 length: 13

CDR3 DNA: TGTGCCAGCAGCTTGGGCAAGGGGGTATTTGCAACTAATGAAAAACTGTTTTTT
CDR3 protein: CASSLGKGVFATNEKLFF
clone size: NA
V gene: TRBV7-2
J gene: TRBJ1-4
D gene: NA
CDR3 length: 18

CDR3 DNA: TGTGCCAGCAGCAAAGCGGGGGGGCCAGCTGCCGAGCAGTACTTC
CDR3 protein: CASSKAGGPAAEQYF
clone size: NA
V gene: TRBV25-1
J gene: TRBJ2-7
D gene: TRBD2
CDR3 length: 15

CDR3 DNA: TGTGCCAGCAGTACCGGGGGTAACACCGGGGAGCTGTTTTTT
CDR3 protein: CASSTGGNTGELFF
clone size: many
V gene: TRBV6-5
J gene: TRBJ2-2
D gene: NA
CDR3 length: 14

CDR3 DNA: TGTGCCAGCAGCCAAGATCGGGGTAGCGAATCGGAGACCCAGTACTTC
CDR3 protein: CASSQDRGSESETQYF
clone size: few
V gene: TRBV4-2
J gene: TRBJ2-5
D gene: NA
CDR3 length: 16

CDR3 DNA: TGCGCCAGCAGCCTAAAAGGACAGGGAAGCGGCTTCTCCTACGAGCAGTACTTC
CDR3 protein: CASSLKGQGSGFSYEQYF
clone size: many
V gene: TRBV5-1
J gene: TRBJ2-7
D gene: TRBD1
CDR3 length: 18

CDR3 DNA: TGTGCCAGCAGCTCCCTGGGGGCCCAAGAGACCCAGTACTTC
CDR3 protein: CASSSLGAQETQYF
clone size: many
V gene: TRBV9
J gene: TRBJ2-5
D gene: NA
CDR3 length: 14

CDR3 DNA: TGTGCCAGCAGCGAACAGGGGGCCGGTTCACCCCTCCACTTT
CDR3 protein: CASSEQGAGSPLHF
clone size: many
V gene: TRBV27
J gene: TRBJ1-6
D gene: TRBD1
CDR3 length: 14

CDR3 DNA: TGTGCCAGCAGCCAAGATCACAGTAGCTCCTACGAGCAGTACTTC
CDR3 protein: CASSQDHSSSYEQYF
clone size: many
V gene: TRBV4-2
J gene: TRBJ2-7
D gene: NA
CDR3 length: 15

CDR3 DNA: TGCGCCAGCAGCCAAGCGGGGGCGCGCTACGAGCAGTACTTC
CDR3 protein: CASSQAGARYEQYF
clone size: many
V gene: TRBV4-1
J gene: TRBJ2-7
D gene: NA
CDR3 length: 14

CDR3 DNA: TGTGCCAGCAGTTCGACAGGGGTTAACACCGGGGAGCTGTTTTTT
CDR3 protein: CASSSTGVNTGELFF
clone size: few
V gene: TRBV7-9
J gene: TRBJ2-2
D gene: TRBD1
CDR3 length: 15

CDR3 DNA: TGTGCCAGCAGTTTTGACGCGGGGACTGAAGCTTTCTTT
CDR3 protein: CASSFDAGTEAFF
clone size: NA
V gene: TRBV12-3/TRBV12-4
J gene: TRBJ1-1
D gene: NA
CDR3 length: 13

CDR3 DNA: TGTGCCAGCAGCTTACAGCAGGGAGTCAATGAGCAGTTCTTC
CDR3 protein: CASSLQQGVNEQFF
clone size: few
V gene: TRBV7-2
J gene: TRBJ2-1
D gene: NA
CDR3 length: 14

CDR3 DNA: TGCAGTGCTAGCCCCCCCAGAGAGATGAACACTGAAGCTTTCTTT
CDR3 protein: CSASPPREMNTEAFF
clone size: NA
V gene: TRBV20-1
J gene: TRBJ1-1
D gene: NA
CDR3 length: 15

CDR3 DNA: TGCGCCAGCAGCTTGGCCGGAGTCTATGGCTACACCTTC
CDR3 protein: CASSLAGVYGYTF
clone size: few
V gene: TRBV5-1
J gene: TRBJ1-2
D gene: NA
CDR3 length: 13

CDR3 DNA: TGTGCCATCAGGGGGACAGAAGAGACCCAGTACTTC
CDR3 protein: CAIRGTEETQYF
clone size: few
V gene: TRBV10-3
J gene: TRBJ2-5
D gene: TRBD1
CDR3 length: 12

CDR3 DNA: TGTGCCAGCAGCCGGGACAGGGGACAACAGCCCCAGCATTTT
CDR3 protein: CASSRDRGQQPQHF
clone size: NA
V gene: TRBV2
J gene: TRBJ1-5
D gene: TRBD1
CDR3 length: 14

CDR3 DNA: TGTGCCAGCAGTGGGGTCTCGCCCTCCTACAATGAGCAGTTCTTC
CDR3 protein: CASSGVSPSYNEQFF
clone size: NA
V gene: TRBV28
J gene: TRBJ2-1
D gene: NA
CDR3 length: 15

CDR3 DNA: TGTGCCAGCAGCCAAGATCGGCCGGGAGTTTTGAATTCACCCCTCCACTTT
CDR3 protein: CASSQDRPGVLNSPLHF
clone size: many
V gene: TRBV14
J gene: TRBJ1-6
D gene: NA
CDR3 length: 17

CDR3 DNA: TGTGCCAGTAGTATAGACGGAGCAACTAATGAAAAACTGTTTTTT
CDR3 protein: CASSIDGATNEKLFF
clone size: many
V gene: TRBV19
J gene: TRBJ1-4
D gene: NA
CDR3 length: 15

CDR3 DNA: TGTGCCAGCAGCTTAGGGGGGCCCTACGAGCAGTACTTC
CDR3 protein: CASSLGGPYEQYF
clone size: many
V gene: TRBV11-2
J gene: TRBJ2-7
D gene: NA
CDR3 length: 13

CDR3 DNA: TGTGCCAGCAGTCCTCAGGTCACTGAAGCTTTCTTT
CDR3 protein: CASSPQVTEAFF
clone size: NA
V gene: TRBV6-2/TRBV6-3
J gene: TRBJ1-1
D gene: NA
CDR3 length: 12

CDR3 DNA: TGTGCCACCAGCAGAGCCCTCGGGAGCGAGCAGTACTTC
CDR3 protein: CATSRALGSEQYF
clone size: NA
V gene: TRBV15
J gene: TRBJ2-7
D gene: NA
CDR3 length: 13

CDR3 DNA: TGCGCCAGCAGTGAGCCCGGGACAGGGGGCGAATTGCAGTACTTC
CDR3 protein: CASSEPGTGGELQYF
clone size: many
V gene: TRBV10-2
J gene: TRBJ2-7
D gene: TRBD1
CDR3 length: 15

CDR3 DNA: TGTGCCATCAGTGAACAGGGTTACGAGCAGTACTTC
CDR3 protein: CAISEQGYEQYF
clone size: many
V gene: TRBV10-3
J gene: TRBJ2-7
D gene: NA
CDR3 length: 12

CDR3 DNA: TGTGCCAGCTCTATGGGACAGGGAATCAATCAGCCCCAGCATTTT
CDR3 protein: CASSMGQGINQPQHF
clone size: many
V gene: TRBV18
J gene: TRBJ1-5
D gene: TRBD1
CDR3 length: 15

CDR3 DNA: TGTGCCAGCAGGAGAGCGGGGACCGGGGAGCTGTTTTTT
CDR3 protein: CASRRAGTGELFF
clone size: many
V gene: TRBV12-3/TRBV12-4
J gene: TRBJ2-2
D gene: TRBD2
CDR3 length: 13

CDR3 DNA: TGTGCCAGCAGTGACCCGTTGGGGCCCCCGGCTTTCTTT
CDR3 protein: CASSDPLGPPAFF
clone size: many
V gene: TRBV2
J gene: TRBJ1-1
D gene: NA
CDR3 length: 13